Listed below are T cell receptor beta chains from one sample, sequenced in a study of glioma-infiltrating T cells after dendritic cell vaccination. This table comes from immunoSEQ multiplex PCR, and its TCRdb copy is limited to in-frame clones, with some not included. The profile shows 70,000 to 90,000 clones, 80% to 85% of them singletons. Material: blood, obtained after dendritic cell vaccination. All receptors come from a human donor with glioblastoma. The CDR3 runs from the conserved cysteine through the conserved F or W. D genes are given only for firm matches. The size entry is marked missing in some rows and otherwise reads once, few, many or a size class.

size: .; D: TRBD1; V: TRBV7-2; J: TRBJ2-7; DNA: TGTGCCAGCAGCTTAGCAGGAGCAGGGGGACCCTACGAGCAGTACTTC; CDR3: CASSLAGAGGPYEQYF
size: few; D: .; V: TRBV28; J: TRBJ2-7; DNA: TGTGCCAGCGGTGTGACAGGCCGAACCTACGAGCAGTACTTC; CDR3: CASGVTGRTYEQYF
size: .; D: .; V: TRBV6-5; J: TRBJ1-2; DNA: TGTGCCAGCAGCCCCGACAGTAACTATGGCTACACCTTC; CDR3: CASSPDSNYGYTF
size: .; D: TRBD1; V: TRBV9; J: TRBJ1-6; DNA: TGTGCCAGCAGCGTAGATGGGACAGGGGAAGGTTCACCCCTCCACTTT; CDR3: CASSVDGTGEGSPLHF
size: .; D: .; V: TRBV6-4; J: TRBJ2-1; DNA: TGTGCCAGCCGTTCCACTGGGCAGGGTGATGAGCAGTTCTTC; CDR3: CASRSTGQGDEQFF
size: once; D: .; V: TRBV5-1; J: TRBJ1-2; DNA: TGCGCCAGTCAGGAAGGGGAAGAGAACTATGGCTACACCTTC; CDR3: CASQEGEENYGYTF
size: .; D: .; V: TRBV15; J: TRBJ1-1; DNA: TGTGCCACCATGAACAACGTGAACACTGAAGCTTTCTTT; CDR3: CATMNNVNTEAFF
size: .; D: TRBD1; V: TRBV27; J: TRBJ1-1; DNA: TGTGCCAGCAGTCCTTCCGCGGGACAGACAAACACTGAAGCTTTCTTT; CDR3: CASSPSAGQTNTEAFF
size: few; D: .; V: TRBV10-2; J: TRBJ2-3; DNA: TGCGCCAGCAGACAAGCTAGTTCAGATACGCAGTATTTT; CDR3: CASRQASSDTQYF
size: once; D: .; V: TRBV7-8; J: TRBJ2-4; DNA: TGTGCCAGCAGCTTAAGTCGGGGGTCGGAAAACATTCAGTACTTC; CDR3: CASSLSRGSENIQYF
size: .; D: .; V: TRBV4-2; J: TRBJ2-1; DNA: TGTGCCAGCAGCCAAGAGGATAGACTGGGGGCCTCCGGGGCAAACAATGAGCAGTTCTTC; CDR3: CASSQEDRLGASGANNEQFF
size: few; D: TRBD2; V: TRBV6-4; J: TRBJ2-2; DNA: TGTGCCAGCAGTGAGCTAGCGGGGGACACCGGGGAGCTGTTTTTT; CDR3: CASSELAGDTGELFF
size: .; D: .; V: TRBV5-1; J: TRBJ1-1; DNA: TGCGCCAGCAGCTTGGGCACTAACACTGAAGCTTTCTTT; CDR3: CASSLGTNTEAFF
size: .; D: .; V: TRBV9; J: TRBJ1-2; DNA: TGTGCCAGCAGCGCAAACAGCGGCTACACCTTC; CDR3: CASSANSGYTF
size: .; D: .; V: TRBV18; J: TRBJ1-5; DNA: TGTGCCAGCTCACGGGGACAAGATCAGCCCCAGCATTTT; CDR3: CASSRGQDQPQHF
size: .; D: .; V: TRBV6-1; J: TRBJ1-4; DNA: TGTGCCAGCAGTGAATTAACAGGGGAAAAACTGTTTTTT; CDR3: CASSELTGEKLFF
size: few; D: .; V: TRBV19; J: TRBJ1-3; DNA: TGTGCCAGTAGTAGTAACAGTATCGGAAACACCATATATTTT; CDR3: CASSSNSIGNTIYF
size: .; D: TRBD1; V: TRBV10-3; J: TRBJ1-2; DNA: TGTGCCATCAGTGCAGGTTTGGGACAGATCGCTAACTATGGCTACACCTTC; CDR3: CAISAGLGQIANYGYTF
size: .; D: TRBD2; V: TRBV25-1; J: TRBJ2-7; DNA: TGTGCCAGCAGTGATCCCAAGGGGAGGGGACCCTACGAGCAGTACTTC; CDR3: CASSDPKGRGPYEQYF
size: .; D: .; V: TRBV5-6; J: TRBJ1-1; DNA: TGTGCCAGCAGCTTGGGGGCCAACACTGAAGCTTTCTTT; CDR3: CASSLGANTEAFF
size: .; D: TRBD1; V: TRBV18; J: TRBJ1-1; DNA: TGTGCCAGCTCACCGACAGGGCGAACTGAAGCTTTCTTT; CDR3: CASSPTGRTEAFF
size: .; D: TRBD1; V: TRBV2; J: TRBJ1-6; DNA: TGTGCCAGCCACGACAGGGGGGGAGAATATAATTCACCCCTCCACTTT; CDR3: CASHDRGGEYNSPLHF
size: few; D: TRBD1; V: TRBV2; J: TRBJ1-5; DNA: TGTGCCAGCAGTGCCGGGACAGAAAGCAATCAGCCCCAGCATTTT; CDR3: CASSAGTESNQPQHF
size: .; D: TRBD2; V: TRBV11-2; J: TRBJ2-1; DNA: TGTGCCAGCAGGGGTCTAGCGGGAGGCTACAATGAGCAGTTCTTC; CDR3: CASRGLAGGYNEQFF
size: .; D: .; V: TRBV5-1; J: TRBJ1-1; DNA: TGCGCCAGCAGCTTGAGATCAGGATTTCCGAACACTGAAGCTTTCTTT; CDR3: CASSLRSGFPNTEAFF
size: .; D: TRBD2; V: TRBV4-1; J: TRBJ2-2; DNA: TGCGCCAGCAGCCGGGCTAGCGGGGGGGCCGGGGCCGGGGAGCTGTTTTTT; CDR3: CASSRASGGAGAGELFF
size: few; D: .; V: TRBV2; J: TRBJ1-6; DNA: TGTGCCAGCAGTGAATTCGACAGCAATTCACCCCTCCACTTT; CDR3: CASSEFDSNSPLHF
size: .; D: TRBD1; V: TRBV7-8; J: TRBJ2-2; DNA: TGTGCCAGCAGCCCGGACAGGGGCGAGAACACCGGGGAGCTGTTTTTT; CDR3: CASSPDRGENTGELFF
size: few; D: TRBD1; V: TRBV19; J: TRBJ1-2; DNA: TGTGCCAGTAGCCCGACAGGGAGCGGCTACACCTTC; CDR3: CASSPTGSGYTF
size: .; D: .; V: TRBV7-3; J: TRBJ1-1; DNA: TGTGCCAGCAGCCTGTTAGGGACTACTGAAGCTTTCTTT; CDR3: CASSLLGTTEAFF
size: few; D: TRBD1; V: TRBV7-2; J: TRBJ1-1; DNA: TGTGCCAGCAGCTTACAGACAGGGTTAGCTTTCTTT; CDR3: CASSLQTGLAFF
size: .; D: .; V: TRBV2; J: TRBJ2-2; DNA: TGTGCCAGCAGTGAGGGACAATTCGGGGAGCTGTTTTTT; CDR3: CASSEGQFGELFF
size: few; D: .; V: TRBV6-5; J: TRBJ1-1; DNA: TGTGCCAGCAGTTACTCGGCGGGGGCGGGGGGGGAAGCTTTCTTT; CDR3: CASSYSAGAGGEAFF
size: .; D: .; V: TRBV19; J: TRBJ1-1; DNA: TGTGCCAGTAGCCCTCACCGAGACAGCCTAAACACTGAAGCTTTCTTT; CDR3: CASSPHRDSLNTEAFF
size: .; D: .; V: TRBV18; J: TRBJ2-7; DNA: TGTGCCAGCTCACCGGGCGGGGACGAGCAGTACTTC; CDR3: CASSPGGDEQYF
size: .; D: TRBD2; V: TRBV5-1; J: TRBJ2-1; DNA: TGCGCCAGCAGGCGCGAGGCGGGGGGATCCCTGTCCTACAATGAGCAGTTCTTC; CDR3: CASRREAGGSLSYNEQFF
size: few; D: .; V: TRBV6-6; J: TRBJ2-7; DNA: TGTGCCAGCAGCCAGGGAAGCAACGAGCAGTACTTC; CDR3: CASSQGSNEQYF
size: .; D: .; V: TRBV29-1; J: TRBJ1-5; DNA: TGCAGCGTTAGGCAGGGCAATCAGCCCCAGCATTTT; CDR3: CSVRQGNQPQHF
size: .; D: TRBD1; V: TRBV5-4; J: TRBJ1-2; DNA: TGTGCCAGCAGCAGGGACAGCTATGGCTACACCTTC; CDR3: CASSRDSYGYTF
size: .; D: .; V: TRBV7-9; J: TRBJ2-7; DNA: TGTGCCAGCACGGTGGTTGGGGCTCTTCCGACCTTC; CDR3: CASTVVGALPTF
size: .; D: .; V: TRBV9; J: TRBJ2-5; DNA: TGTGCCAGCAGCCCCCGACGGACAGCCCAAGAGACCCAGTACTTC; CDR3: CASSPRRTAQETQYF
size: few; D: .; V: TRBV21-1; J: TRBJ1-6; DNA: TGTGCCAGCAGCAGCCGAAGGACAAGGTCCCCTTCACCCCTCCACTTT; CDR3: CASSSRRTRSPSPLHF
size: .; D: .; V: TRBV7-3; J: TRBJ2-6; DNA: TGTGCCAGCAGTTCCGGTAGCTCTGGGGCCAACGTCCTGACTTTC; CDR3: CASSSGSSGANVLTF
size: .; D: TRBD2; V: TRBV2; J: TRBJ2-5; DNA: TGTGCCAGCAACCGACCCGGGGGGGAGACCCAGTACTTC; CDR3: CASNRPGGETQYF
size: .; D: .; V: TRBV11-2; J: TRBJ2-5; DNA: TGTGCCAGCAGCTTAGGACAGCAAGAGACCCAGTACTTC; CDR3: CASSLGQQETQYF
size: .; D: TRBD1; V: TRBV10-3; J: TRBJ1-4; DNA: TGTGCCATCAGTGAGCCGACAGGGGAAAGTGAAAAACTGTTTTTT; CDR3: CAISEPTGESEKLFF
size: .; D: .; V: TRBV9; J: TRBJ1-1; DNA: TGTGCCAGCAGCGCCTCGGAGGGGAGCACTGAAGCTTTCTTT; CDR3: CASSASEGSTEAFF
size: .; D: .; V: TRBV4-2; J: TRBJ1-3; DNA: TGTGCCAGCAGCCAAGTGAATCAGGGGACGAGGGGAAACACCATATATTTT; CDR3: CASSQVNQGTRGNTIYF
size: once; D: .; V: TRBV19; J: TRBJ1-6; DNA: TGTGCCAGTAGTCTCAAGGGCAGGCGGGGTTCACCCCTCCACTTT; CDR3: CASSLKGRRGSPLHF